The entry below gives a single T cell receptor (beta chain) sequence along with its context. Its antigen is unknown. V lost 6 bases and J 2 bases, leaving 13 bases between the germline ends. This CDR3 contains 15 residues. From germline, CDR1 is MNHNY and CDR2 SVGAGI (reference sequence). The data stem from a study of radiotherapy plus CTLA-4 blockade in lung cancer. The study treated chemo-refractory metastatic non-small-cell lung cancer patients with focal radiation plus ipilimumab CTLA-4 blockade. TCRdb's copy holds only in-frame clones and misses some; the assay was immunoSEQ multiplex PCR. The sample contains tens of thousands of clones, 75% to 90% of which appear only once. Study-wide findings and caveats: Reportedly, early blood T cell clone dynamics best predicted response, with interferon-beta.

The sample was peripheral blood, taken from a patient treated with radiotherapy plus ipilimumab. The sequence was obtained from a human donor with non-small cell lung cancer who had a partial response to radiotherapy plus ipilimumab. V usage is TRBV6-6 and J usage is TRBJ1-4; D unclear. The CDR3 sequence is CASSPDGHTNEKLFF. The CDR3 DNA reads TGTGCCAGCAGCCCGGATGGGCATACTAATGAAAAACTGTTTTTT.